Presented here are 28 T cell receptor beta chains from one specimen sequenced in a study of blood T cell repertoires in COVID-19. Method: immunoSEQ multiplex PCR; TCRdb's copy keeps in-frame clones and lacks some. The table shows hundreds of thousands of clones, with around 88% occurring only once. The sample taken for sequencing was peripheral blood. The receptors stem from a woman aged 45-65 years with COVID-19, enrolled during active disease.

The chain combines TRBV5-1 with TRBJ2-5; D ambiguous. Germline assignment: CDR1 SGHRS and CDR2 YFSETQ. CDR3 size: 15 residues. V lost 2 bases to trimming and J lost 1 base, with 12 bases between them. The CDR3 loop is CASSFAALIQETQYF. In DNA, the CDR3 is TGCGCCAGCAGCTTCGCGGCCCTCATCCAAGAGACCCAGTACTTC.

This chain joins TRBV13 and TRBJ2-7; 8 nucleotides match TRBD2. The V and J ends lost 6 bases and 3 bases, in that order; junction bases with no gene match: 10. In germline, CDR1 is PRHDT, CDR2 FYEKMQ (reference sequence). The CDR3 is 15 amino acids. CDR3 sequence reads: CASSSTGTSRYEQYF. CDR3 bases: TGTGCCAGCAGTTCAACCGGGACTAGTCGCTACGAGCAGTACTTC. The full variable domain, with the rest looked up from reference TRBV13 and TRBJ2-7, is AAGVIQSPRHLIKEKRETATLKCYPIPRHDTVYWYQQGPGQDPQFLISFYEKMQSDKGSIPDRFSAQQFSDYHSELNMSSLELGDSALYFCASSSTGTSRYEQYFGPGTRLTVT.

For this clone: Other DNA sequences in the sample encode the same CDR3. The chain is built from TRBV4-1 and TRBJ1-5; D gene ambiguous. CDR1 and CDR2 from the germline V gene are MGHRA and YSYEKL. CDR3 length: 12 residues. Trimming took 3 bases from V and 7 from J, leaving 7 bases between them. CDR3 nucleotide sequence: TGCGCCAGCAGCCAGGGCCCGCAGCCCCAGCATTTT. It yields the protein CASSQGPQPQHF.

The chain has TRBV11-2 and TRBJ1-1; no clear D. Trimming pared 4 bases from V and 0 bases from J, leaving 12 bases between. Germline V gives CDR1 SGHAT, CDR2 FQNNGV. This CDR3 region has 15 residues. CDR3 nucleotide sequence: TGTGCCAGCAGCTCCCCGGGAATTATGAACACTGAAGCTTTCTTT. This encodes CASSSPGIMNTEAFF.

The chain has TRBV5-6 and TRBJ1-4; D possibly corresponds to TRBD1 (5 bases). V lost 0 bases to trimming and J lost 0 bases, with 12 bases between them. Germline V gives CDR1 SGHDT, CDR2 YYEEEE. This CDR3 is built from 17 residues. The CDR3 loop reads CASSLGTPGATNEKLFF. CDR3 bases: TGTGCCAGCAGCTTGGGGACCCCGGGGGCAACTAATGAAAAACTGTTTTTT.

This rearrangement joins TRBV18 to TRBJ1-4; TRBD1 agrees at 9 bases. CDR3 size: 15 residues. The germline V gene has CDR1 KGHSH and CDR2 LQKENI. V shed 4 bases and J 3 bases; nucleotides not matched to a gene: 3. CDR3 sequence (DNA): TGTGCCAGCTCACAGCGACAGGGGGCTAATGAAAAACTGTTTTTT. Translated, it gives CASSQRQGANEKLFF. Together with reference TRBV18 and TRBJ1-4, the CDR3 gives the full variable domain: NAGVMQNPRHLVRRRGQEARLRCSPMKGHSHVYWYRQLPEEGLKFMVYLQKENIIDESGMPKERFSAEFPKEGPSILRIQQVVRGDSAAYFCASSQRQGANEKLFFGSGTQLSVL.

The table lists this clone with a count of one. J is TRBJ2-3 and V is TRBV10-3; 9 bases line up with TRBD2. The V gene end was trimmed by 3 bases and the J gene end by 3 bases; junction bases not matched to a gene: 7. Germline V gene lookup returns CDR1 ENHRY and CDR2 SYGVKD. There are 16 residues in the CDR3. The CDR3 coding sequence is TGTGCCATCAGTGACTGGGTAGCGGGGGTTACAGATACGCAGTATTTT. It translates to CAISDWVAGVTDTQYF.

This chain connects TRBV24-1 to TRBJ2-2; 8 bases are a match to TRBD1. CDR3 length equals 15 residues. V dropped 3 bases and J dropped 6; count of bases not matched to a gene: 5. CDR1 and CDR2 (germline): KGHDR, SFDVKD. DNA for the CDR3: TGTGCCACCAGTGATGCGGACAGGGACCCCGGGGAGCTGTTTTTT. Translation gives CATSDADRDPGELFF.

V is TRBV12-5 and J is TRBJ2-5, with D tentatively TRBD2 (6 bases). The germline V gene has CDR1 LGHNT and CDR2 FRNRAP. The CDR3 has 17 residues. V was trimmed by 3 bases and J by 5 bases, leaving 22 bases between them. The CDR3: CASGFGRGFGKGETQYF. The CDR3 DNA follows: TGTGCTAGTGGTTTTGGGCGGGGATTTGGGAAGGGCGAGACCCAGTACTTC.

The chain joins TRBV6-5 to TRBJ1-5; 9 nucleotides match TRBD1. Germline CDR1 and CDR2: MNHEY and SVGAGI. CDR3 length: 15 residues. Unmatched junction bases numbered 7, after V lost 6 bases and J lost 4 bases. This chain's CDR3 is CASRNTGGRNQPQHF. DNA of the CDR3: TGTGCCAGCAGGAATACAGGGGGCAGGAATCAGCCCCAGCATTTT.

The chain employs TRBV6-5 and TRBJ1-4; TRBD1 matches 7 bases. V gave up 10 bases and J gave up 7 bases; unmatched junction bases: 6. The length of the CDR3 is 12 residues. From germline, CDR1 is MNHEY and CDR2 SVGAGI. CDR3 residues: CATGDRAEKLFF. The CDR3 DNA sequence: TGTGCCACCGGAGACAGGGCTGAAAAACTGTTTTTT.

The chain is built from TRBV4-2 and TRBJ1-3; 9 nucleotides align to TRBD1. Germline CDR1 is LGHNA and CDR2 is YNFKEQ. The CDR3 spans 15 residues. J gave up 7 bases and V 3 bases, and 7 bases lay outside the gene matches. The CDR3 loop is CASSQDKTGGNTIYF. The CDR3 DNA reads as TGTGCCAGCAGCCAGGACAAGACAGGGGGGAACACCATATATTTT.

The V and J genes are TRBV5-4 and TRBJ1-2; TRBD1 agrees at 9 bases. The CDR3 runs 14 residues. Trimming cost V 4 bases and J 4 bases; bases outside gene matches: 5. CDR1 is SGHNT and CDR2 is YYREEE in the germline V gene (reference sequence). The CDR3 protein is CASSLGQGRYGYTF. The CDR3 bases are TGTGCCAGCAGCCTCGGACAGGGGCGCTATGGCTACACCTTC.

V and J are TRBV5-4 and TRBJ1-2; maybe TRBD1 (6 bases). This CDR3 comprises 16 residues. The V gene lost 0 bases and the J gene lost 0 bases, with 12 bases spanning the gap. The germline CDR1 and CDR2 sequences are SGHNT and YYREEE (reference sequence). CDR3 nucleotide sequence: TGTGCCAGCAGCTTGGCCGGCAGGGACACTAACTATGGCTACACCTTC. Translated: CASSLAGRDTNYGYTF. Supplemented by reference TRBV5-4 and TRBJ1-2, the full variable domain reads ETGVTQSPTHLIKTRGQQVTLRCSSQSGHNTVSWYQQALGQGPQFIFQYYREEENGRGNFPPRFSGLQFPNYSSELNVNALELDDSALYLCASSLAGRDTNYGYTFGSGTRLTVV.

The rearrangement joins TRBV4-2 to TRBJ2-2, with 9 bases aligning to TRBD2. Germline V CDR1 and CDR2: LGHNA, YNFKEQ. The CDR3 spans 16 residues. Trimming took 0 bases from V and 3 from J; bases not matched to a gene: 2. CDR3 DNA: TGTGCCAGCAGCCAAGAGCGGGGGGGCGACACCGGGGAGCTGTTTTTT. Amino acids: CASSQERGGDTGELFF.

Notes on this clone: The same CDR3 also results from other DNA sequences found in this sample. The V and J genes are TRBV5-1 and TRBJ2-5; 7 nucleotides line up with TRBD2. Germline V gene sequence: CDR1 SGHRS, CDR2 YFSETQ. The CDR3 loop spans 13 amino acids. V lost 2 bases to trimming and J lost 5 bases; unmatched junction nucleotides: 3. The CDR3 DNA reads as TGCGCCAGCAGCTTAGGCGGGGGTGAGACCCAGTACTTC. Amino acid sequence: CASSLGGGETQYF.

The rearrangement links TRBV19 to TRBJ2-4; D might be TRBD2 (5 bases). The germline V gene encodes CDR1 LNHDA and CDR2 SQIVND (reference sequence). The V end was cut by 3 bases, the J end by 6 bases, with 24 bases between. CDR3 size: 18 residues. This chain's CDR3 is CASSINNRRLGISNIQYF. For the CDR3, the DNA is TGTGCCAGTAGTATTAATAATCGGAGGTTAGGGATTTCAAACATTCAGTACTTC.

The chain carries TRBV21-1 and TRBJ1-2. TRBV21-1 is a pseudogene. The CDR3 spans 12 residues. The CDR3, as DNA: TGTGCCAGCAATAGCGGTGACGATGGCTACACCTTC. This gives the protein CASNSGDDGYTF.

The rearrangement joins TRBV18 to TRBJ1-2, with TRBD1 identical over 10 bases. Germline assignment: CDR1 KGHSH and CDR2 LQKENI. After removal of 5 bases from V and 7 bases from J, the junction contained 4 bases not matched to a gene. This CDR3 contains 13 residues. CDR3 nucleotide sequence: TGTGCCAGCTCAACCGGGACAGGGGTTGGCTACACCTTC. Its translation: CASSTGTGVGYTF.

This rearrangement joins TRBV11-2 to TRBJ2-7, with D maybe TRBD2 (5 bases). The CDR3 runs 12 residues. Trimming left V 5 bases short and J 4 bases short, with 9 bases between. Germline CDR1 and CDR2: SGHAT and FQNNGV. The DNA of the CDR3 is TGTGCCAGCAGCCGGGGAGTTTACGAGCAGTACTTC. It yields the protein CASSRGVYEQYF.

For the CDR3, the DNA is TGCGCCAGTGATAGCGGGGGCATCAGCACACCGCAGTATTTT. As protein: CASDSGGISTPQYF. The J gene is TRBJ2-3, the V gene TRBV10-1; 9 positions match TRBD2. The V and J ends lost 9 bases and 10 bases, in that order; junction bases with no gene match: 14. Germline-derived CDR1 and CDR2 are WNHNN and SYGVQD (reference sequence). The CDR3 has 14 residues.

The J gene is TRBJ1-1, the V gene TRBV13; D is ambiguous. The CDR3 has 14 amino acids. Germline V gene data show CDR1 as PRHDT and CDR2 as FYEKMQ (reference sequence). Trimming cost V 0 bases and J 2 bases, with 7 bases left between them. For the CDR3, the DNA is TGTGCCAGCAGCTTAGGCAGGCCTAACACTGAAGCTTTCTTT. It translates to CASSLGRPNTEAFF.

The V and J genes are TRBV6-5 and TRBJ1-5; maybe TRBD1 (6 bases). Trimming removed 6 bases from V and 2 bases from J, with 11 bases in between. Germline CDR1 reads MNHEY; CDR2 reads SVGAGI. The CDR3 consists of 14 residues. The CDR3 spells CASSQSGGNQPQHF. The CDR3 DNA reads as TGTGCCAGCAGCCAATCAGGGGGCAATCAGCCCCAGCATTTT.

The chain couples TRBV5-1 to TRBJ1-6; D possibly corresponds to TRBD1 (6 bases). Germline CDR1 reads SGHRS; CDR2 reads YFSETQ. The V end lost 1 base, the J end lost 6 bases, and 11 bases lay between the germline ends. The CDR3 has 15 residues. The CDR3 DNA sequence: TGCGCCAGCAGCTTGCAGGGGCAATTTAATTCACCCCTCCACTTT. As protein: CASSLQGQFNSPLHF.

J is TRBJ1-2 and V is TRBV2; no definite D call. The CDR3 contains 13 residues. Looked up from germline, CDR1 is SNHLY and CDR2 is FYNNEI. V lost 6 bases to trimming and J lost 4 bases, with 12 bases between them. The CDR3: CASSGGLLYGYTF. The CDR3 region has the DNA TGTGCCAGCAGCGGTGGTCTTCTCTATGGCTACACCTTC.

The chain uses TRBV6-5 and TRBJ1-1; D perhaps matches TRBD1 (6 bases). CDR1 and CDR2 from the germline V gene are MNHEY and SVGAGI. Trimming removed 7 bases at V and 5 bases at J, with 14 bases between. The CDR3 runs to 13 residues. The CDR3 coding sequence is TGTGCCAGCACTCGGGGGGCCGTAACTGAAGCTTTCTTT. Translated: CASTRGAVTEAFF.

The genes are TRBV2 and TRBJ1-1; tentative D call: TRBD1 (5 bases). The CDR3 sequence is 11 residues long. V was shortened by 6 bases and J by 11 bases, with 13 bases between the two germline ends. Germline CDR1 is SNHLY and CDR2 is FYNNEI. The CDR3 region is CASSPTPGAFF. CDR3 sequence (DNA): TGTGCCAGCAGCCCCACACCAGGGGCTTTCTTT.

In DNA form, the CDR3 reads TGCAGCGTCGTGACAGGACTGAACACTGAAGCTTTCTTT. Translation: CSVVTGLNTEAFF. This chain connects TRBV29-1 to TRBJ1-1, with TRBD1 as a possible D gene (6 bases). V was clipped by 6 bases and J by 0 bases, with 11 bases between them. Per the germline V gene, CDR1 is SQVTM and CDR2 is ANQGSEA. CDR3 length: 13 amino acids.